This T cell receptor (beta chain) originates from a study of blood T cell repertoires in COVID-19. Overall study: Both acute and convalescent COVID-19 samples were obtained from the United States, Italy and Spain. Nucleic acid was either cDNA or gDNA, and it came from T cells, B-cell-depleted T cells, or PBMCs.

CDR1 and CDR2 (germline): MNHEY, SMNVEV (reference sequence). The CDR3 totals 17 residues. V was trimmed by 6 bases and J by 0 bases, leaving 20 bases between them. In the authors' workflow: Reference gene primer amplification in the assay estimated nucleated cell counts. Measured with immunoSEQ multiplex PCR; TCRdb has only the in-frame clones, and not every one. The D gene and trimming were derived from the DNA, and the V and J assignments and clone size from that table. The table has 120,000 or so clones, 83% seen once. V is TRBV27 and J is TRBJ1-2; D call uncertain. This TCR was sampled from a man older than 75 with active or convalescent COVID-19. The source material was peripheral blood. The CDR3 nucleotides read TGTGCCAGCAGCATCCGCGGCAGCCCAACCTCTAACTATGGCTACACCTTC. It codes for CASSIRGSPTSNYGYTF.